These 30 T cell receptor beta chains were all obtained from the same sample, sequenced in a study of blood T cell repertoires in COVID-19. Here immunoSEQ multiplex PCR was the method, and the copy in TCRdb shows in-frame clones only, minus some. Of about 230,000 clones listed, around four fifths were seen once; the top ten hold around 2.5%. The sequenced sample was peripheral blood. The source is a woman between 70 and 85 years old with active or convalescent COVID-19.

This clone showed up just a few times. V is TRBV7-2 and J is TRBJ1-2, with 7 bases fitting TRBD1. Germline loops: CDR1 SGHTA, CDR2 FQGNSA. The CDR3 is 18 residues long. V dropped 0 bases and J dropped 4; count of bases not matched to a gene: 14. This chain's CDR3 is CASSLAPYRGRGFYGYTF. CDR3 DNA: TGTGCCAGCAGCTTAGCCCCCTACAGGGGCCGAGGCTTCTATGGCTACACCTTC.

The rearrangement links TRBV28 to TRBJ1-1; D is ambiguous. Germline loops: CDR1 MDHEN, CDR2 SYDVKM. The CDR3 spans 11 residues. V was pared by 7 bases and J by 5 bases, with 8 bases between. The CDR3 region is CASMVGTEAFF. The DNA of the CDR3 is TGTGCCAGCATGGTCGGGACTGAAGCTTTCTTT.

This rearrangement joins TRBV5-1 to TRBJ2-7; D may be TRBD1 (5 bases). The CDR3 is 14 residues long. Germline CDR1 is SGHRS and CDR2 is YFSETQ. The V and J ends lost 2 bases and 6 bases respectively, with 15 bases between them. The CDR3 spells CASSLSQGLSEQYF. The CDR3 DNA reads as TGCGCCAGCAGCTTATCCCAGGGATTGAGCGAGCAGTACTTC. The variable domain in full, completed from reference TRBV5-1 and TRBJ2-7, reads KAGVTQTPRYLIKTRGQQVTLSCSPISGHRSVSWYQQTPGQGLQFLFEYFSETQRNKGNFPGRFSGRQFSNSRSEMNVSTLELGDSALYLCASSLSQGLSEQYFGPGTRLTVT.

CDR3 in DNA: TGTGCCAGCAGTAGACACCCTCAAGAGACCCAGTACTTC. Encoded protein: CASSRHPQETQYF. This chain connects TRBV6-2 or TRBV6-3 to TRBJ2-5; D uncertain. Germline V gene sequence: CDR1 MNHEY, CDR2 SVGEGT. The CDR3 contains 13 residues. Trimming took off 5 bases at V and 2 bases at J, with 9 bases between the two ends.

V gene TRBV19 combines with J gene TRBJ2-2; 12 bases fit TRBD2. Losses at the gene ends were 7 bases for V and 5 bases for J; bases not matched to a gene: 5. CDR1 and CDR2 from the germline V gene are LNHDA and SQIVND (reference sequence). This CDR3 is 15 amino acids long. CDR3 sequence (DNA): TGTGCCAGTACACTAGCGGGGGGCGTTACCGGGGAGCTGTTTTTT. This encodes CASTLAGGVTGELFF.

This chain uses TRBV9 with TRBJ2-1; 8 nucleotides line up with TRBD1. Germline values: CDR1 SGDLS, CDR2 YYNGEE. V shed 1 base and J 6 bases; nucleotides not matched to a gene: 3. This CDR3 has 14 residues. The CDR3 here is CASSVPGQGNEQFF. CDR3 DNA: TGTGCCAGCAGCGTACCAGGACAGGGCAATGAGCAGTTCTTC.

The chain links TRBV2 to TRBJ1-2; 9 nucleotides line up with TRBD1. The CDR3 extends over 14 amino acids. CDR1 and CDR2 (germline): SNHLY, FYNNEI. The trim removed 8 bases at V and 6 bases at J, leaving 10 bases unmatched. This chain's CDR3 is CASERTGERNGYTF. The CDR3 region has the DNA TGTGCCAGCGAAAGGACAGGGGAGCGGAATGGCTACACCTTC.

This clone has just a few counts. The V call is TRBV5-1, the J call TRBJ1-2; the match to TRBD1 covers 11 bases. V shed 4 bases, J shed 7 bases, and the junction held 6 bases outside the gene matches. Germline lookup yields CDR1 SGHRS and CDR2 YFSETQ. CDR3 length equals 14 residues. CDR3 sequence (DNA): TGCGCCAGCAGCCCCGGGACAGGGGGGATTGGCTACACCTTC. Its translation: CASSPGTGGIGYTF.

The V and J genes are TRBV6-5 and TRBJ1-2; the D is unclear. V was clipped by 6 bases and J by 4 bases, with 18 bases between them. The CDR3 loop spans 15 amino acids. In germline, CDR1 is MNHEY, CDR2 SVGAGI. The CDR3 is CASSHNPSSAYGYTF. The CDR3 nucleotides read TGTGCCAGCAGCCACAATCCCTCCAGCGCCTATGGCTACACCTTC.

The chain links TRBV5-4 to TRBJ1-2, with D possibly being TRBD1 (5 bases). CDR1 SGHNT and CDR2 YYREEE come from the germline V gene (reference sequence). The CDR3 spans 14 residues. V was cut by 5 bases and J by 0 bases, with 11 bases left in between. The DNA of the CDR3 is TGTGCCAGCAGTCCCCGGGGGGCTAACTATGGCTACACCTTC. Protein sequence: CASSPRGANYGYTF.

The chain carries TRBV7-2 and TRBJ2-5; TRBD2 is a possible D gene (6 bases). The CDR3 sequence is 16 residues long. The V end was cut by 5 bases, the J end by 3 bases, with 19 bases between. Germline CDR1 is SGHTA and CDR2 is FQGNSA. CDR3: CASSPRRASVKETQYF. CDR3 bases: TGTGCCAGCAGCCCTAGGCGGGCTAGCGTCAAAGAGACCCAGTACTTC. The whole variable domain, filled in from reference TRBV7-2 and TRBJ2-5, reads GAGVSQSPSNKVTEKGKDVELRCDPISGHTALYWYRQSLGQGLEFLIYFQGNSAPDKSGLPSDRFSAERTGGSVSTLTIQRTQQEDSAVYLCASSPRRASVKETQYFGPGTRLLVL.

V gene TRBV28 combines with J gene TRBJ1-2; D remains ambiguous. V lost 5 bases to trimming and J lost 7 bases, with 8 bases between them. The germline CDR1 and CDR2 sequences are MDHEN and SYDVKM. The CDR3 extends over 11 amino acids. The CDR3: CASSMRSGYTF. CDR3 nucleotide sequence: TGTGCCAGCAGTATGCGATCTGGCTACACCTTC.

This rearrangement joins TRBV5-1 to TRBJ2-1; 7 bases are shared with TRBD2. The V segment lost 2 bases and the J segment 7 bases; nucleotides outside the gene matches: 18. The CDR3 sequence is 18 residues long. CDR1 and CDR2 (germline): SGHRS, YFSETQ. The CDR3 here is CASSFSTGTKGRGNEQFF. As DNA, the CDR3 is TGCGCCAGCAGCTTTTCTACCGGGACTAAGGGTCGGGGGAATGAGCAGTTCTTC.

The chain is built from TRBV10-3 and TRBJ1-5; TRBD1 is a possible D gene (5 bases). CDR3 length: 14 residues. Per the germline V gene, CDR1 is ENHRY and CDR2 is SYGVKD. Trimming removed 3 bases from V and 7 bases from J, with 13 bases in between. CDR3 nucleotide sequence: TGTGCCATCAGTGATCAAGGGGTTGGACAGCCCCAGCATTTT. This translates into CAISDQGVGQPQHF.

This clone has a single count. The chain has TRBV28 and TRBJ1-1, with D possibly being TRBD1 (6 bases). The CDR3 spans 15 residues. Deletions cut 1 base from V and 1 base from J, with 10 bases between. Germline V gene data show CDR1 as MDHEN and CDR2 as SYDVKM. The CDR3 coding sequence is TGTGCCAGCAGTTTATCCGGCAGGGGGAACACTGAAGCTTTCTTT. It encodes CASSLSGRGNTEAFF.

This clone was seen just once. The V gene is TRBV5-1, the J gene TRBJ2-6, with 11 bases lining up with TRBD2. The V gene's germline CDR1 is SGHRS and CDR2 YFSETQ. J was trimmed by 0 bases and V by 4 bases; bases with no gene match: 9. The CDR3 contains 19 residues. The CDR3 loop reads CASSLLAGGLASGANVLTF. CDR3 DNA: TGCGCCAGCAGCCTCCTAGCGGGGGGCCTAGCCTCTGGGGCCAACGTCCTGACTTTC.

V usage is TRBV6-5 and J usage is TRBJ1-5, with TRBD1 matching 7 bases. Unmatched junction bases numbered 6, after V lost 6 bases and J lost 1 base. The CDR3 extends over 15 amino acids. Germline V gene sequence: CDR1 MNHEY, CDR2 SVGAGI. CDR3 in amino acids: CASRPTGESNQPQHF. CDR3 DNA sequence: TGTGCCAGCAGGCCCACAGGGGAAAGCAATCAGCCCCAGCATTTT.

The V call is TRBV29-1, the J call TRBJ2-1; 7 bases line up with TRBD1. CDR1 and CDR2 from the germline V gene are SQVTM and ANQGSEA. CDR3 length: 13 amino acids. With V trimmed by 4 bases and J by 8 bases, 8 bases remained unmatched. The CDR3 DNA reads TGCAGCGTTGGAAAAACAGGGGCGGATGAGCAGTTCTTC. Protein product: CSVGKTGADEQFF.

This CDR3 reads CASSEVGRGTEAFF. The CDR3 nucleotides read TGTGCCAGCAGTGAAGTTGGTAGGGGAACTGAAGCTTTCTTT. The V call is TRBV6-1, the J call TRBJ1-1; D might be TRBD1 (5 bases). V lost 1 base, J lost 5 bases, and 11 bases lay in between. CDR1 is MNHNS and CDR2 is SASEGT in the germline V gene. The CDR3 has 14 amino acids.

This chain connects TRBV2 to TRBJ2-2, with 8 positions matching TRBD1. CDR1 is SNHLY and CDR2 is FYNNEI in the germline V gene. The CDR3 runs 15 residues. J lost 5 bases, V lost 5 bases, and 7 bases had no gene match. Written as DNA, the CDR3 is TGTGCCAGCAGTCCAAGGACAGGGAGGACCGGGGAGCTGTTTTTT. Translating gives CASSPRTGRTGELFF.

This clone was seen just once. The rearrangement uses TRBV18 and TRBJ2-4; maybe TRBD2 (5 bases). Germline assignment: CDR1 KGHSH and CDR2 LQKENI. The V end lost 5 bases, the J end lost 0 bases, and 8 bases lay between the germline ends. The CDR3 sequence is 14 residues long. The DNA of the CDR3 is TGTGCCAGCTCAAGCGGTATAGCCAAAAACATTCAGTACTTC. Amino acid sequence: CASSSGIAKNIQYF.

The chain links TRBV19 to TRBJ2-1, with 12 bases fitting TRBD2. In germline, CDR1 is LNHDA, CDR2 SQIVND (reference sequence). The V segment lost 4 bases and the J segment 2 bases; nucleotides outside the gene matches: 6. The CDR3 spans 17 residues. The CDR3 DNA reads TGTGCCAGTAGTACGACTAGCGGGAGTGGCGCCTACAATGAGCAGTTCTTC. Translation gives CASSTTSGSGAYNEQFF.

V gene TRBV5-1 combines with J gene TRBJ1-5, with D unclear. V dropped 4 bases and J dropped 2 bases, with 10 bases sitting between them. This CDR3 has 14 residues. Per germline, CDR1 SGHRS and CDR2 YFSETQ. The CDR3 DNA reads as TGCGCCAGCAGCCCCACAGCGGGCAATCAGCCCCAGCATTTT. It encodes CASSPTAGNQPQHF. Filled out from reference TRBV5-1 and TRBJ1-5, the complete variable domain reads KAGVTQTPRYLIKTRGQQVTLSCSPISGHRSVSWYQQTPGQGLQFLFEYFSETQRNKGNFPGRFSGRQFSNSRSEMNVSTLELGDSALYLCASSPTAGNQPQHFGDGTRLSIL.

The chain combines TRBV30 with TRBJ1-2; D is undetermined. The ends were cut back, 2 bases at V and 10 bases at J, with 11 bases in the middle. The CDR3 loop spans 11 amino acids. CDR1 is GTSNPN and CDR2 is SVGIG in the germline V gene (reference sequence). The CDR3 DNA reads TGTGCCTGGAGTCCACTAGGGATCTACACCTTC. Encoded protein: CAWSPLGIYTF.

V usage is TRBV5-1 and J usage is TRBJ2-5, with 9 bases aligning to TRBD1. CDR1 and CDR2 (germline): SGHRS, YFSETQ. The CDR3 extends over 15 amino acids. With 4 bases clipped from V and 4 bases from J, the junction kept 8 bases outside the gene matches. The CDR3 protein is CASSGTGGGGETQYF. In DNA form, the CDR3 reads TGCGCCAGCAGCGGAACAGGGGGCGGGGGAGAGACCCAGTACTTC. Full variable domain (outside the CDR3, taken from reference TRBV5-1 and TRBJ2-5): KAGVTQTPRYLIKTRGQQVTLSCSPISGHRSVSWYQQTPGQGLQFLFEYFSETQRNKGNFPGRFSGRQFSNSRSEMNVSTLELGDSALYLCASSGTGGGGETQYFGPGTRLLVL.

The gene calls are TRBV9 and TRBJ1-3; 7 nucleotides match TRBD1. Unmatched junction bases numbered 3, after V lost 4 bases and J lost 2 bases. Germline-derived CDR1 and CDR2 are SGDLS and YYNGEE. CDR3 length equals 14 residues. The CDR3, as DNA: TGTGCCAGCAGCTTAGGGACAGCTGGAAACACCATATATTTT. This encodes CASSLGTAGNTIYF.

Here the CDR3 reads CASSLTRTGAGDTQYF. CDR3 bases: TGTGCCAGCAGCCTAACTAGAACAGGGGCGGGAGATACGCAGTATTTT. This rearrangement joins TRBV7-2 to TRBJ2-3; 7 positions agree with TRBD1. Germline V gene data show CDR1 as SGHTA and CDR2 as FQGNSA. The junction had 13 bases not matched to a gene; V was cut back by 5 bases and J by 5 bases. The CDR3 has 16 residues.

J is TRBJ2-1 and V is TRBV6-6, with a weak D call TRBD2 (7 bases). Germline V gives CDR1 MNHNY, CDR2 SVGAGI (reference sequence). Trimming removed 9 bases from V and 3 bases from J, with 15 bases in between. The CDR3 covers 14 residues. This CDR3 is CASTVGGGYNEQFF. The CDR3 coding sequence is TGTGCCAGTACCGTGGGAGGGGGCTACAATGAGCAGTTCTTC.

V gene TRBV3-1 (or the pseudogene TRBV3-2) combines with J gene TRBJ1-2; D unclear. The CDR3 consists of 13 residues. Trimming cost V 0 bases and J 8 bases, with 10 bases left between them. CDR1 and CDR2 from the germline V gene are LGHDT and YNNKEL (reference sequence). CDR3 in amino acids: CASSQDGLNGYTF. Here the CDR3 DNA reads TGTGCCAGCAGCCAAGATGGGCTGAACGGCTACACCTTC.

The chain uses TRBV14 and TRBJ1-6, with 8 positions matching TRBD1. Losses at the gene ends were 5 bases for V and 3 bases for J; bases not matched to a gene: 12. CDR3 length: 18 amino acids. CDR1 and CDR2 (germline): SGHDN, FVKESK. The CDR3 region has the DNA TGTGCCAGCAGCTCGAGTTCCGGGACAGGTAACTATAATTCACCCCTCCACTTT. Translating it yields CASSSSSGTGNYNSPLHF.